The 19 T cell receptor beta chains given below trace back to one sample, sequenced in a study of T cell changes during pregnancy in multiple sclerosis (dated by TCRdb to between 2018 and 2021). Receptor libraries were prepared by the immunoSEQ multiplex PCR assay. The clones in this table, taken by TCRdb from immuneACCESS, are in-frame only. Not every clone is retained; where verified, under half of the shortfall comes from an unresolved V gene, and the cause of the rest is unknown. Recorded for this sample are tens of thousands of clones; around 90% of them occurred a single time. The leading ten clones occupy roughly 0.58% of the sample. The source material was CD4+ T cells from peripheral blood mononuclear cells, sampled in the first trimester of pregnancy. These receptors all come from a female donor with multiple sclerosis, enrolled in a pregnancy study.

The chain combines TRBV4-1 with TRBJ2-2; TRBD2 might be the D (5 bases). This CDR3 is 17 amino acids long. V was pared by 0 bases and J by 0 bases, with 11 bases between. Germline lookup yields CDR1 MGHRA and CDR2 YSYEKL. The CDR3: CASSQDRRESNTGELFF. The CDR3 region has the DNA TGCGCCAGCAGCCAAGATCGAAGGGAGTCGAACACCGGGGAGCTGTTTTTT.

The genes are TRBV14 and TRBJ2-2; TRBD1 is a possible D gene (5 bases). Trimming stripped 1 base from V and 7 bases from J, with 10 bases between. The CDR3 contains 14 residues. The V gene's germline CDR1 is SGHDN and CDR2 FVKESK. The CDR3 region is CASSQATGGGELFF. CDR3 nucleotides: TGTGCCAGCAGCCAAGCTACAGGTGGCGGGGAGCTGTTTTTT.

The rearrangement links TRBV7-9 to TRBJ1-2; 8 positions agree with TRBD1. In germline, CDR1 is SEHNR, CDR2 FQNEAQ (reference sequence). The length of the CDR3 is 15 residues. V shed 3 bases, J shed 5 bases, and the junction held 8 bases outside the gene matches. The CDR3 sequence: CASSFSDRVGYGYTF. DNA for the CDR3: TGTGCCAGCAGCTTTTCGGACAGGGTCGGGTATGGCTACACCTTC.

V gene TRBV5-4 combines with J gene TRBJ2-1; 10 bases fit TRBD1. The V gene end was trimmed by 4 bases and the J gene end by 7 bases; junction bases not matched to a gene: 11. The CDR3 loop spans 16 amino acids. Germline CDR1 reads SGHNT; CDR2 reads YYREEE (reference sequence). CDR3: CASSPQPGQGYNEQFF. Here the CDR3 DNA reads TGTGCCAGCAGCCCGCAGCCGGGACAGGGGTATAATGAGCAGTTCTTC.

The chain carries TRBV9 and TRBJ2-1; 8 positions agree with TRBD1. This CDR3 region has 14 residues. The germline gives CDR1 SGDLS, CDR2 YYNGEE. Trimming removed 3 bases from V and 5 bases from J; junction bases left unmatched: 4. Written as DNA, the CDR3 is TGTGCCAGCAGCGCCCGGGGACAGGACAATGAGCAGTTCTTC. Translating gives CASSARGQDNEQFF.

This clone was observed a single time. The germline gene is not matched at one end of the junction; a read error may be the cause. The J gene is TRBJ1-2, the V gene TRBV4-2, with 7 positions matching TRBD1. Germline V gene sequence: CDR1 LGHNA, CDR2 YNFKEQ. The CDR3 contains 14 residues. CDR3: CASSQDPDRPGWDF. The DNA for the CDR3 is TGTGCCAGCAGCCAAGATCCGGACAGGCCGGGTTGGGACTTC.

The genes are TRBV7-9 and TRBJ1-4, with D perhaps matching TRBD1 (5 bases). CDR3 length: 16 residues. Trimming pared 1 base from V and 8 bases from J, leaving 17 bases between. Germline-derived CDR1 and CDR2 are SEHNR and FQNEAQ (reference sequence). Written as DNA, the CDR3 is TGTGCCAGCAGCTTAGGAGGATCTGGGGCGAGAGAAAAACTGTTTTTT. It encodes CASSLGGSGAREKLFF.

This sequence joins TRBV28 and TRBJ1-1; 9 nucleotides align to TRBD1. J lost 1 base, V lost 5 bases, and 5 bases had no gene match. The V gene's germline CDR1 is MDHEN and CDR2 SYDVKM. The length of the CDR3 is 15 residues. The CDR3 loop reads CASSQPGQGNTEAFF. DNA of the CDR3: TGTGCCAGCAGTCAGCCGGGACAGGGGAACACTGAAGCTTTCTTT.

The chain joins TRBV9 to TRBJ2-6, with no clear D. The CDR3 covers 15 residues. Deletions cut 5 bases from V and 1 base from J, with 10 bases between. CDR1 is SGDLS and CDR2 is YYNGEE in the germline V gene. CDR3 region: CASSPTASGANVLTF. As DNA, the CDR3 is TGTGCCAGCAGTCCCACTGCGTCTGGGGCCAACGTCCTGACTTTC.

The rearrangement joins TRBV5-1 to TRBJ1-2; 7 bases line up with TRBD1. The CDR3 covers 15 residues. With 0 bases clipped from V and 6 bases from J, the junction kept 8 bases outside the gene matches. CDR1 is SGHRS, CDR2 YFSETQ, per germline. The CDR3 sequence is CASSLEGDSRHGYTF. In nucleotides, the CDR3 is TGCGCCAGCAGCTTGGAGGGGGACAGCCGTCATGGCTACACCTTC.

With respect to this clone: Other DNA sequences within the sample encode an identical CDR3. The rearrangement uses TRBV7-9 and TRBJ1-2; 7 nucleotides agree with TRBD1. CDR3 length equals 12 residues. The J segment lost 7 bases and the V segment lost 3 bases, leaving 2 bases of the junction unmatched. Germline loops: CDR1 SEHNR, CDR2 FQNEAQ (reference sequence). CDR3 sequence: CASSFNRGGYTF. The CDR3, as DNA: TGTGCCAGCAGCTTTAACAGGGGTGGCTACACCTTC.

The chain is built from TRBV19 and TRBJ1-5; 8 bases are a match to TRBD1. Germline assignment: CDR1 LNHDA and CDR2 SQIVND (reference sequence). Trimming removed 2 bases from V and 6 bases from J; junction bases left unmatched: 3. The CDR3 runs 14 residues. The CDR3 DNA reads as TGTGCCAGTAGTATAACAGGGGGTGGTCAGCCCCAGCATTTT. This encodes CASSITGGGQPQHF.

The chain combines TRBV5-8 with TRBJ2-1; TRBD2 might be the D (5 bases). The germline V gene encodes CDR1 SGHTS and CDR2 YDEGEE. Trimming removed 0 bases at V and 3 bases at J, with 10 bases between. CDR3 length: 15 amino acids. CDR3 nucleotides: TGTGCCAGCAGCTTGGGGGCCGGGAACTACAATGAGCAGTTCTTC. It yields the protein CASSLGAGNYNEQFF.

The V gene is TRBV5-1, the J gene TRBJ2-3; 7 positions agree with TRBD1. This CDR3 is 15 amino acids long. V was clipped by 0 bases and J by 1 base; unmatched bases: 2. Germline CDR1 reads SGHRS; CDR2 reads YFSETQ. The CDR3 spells CASSLDRGGTDTQYF. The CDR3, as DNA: TGCGCCAGCAGCTTGGACAGGGGAGGCACAGATACGCAGTATTTT. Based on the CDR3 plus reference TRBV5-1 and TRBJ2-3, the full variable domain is KAGVTQTPRYLIKTRGQQVTLSCSPISGHRSVSWYQQTPGQGLQFLFEYFSETQRNKGNFPGRFSGRQFSNSRSEMNVSTLELGDSALYLCASSLDRGGTDTQYFGPGTRLTVL.

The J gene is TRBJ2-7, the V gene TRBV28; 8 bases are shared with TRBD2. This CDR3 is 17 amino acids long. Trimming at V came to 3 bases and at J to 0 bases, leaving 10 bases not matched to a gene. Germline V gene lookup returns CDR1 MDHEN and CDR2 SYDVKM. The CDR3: CASSFPSILAASYEQYF. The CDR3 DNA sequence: TGTGCCAGCAGTTTCCCCTCCATACTAGCGGCCTCCTACGAGCAGTACTTC.

CDR3 sequence: CASRGQTTYEQYF. The DNA for the CDR3 is TGCGCCAGCAGGGGACAGACGACCTACGAGCAGTACTTC. The V gene is TRBV10-2, the J gene TRBJ2-7; 7 nucleotides match TRBD1. V was clipped by 6 bases and J by 2 bases; unmatched bases: 4. Germline CDR1 WSHSY, CDR2 SAAADI. The CDR3 totals 13 residues.

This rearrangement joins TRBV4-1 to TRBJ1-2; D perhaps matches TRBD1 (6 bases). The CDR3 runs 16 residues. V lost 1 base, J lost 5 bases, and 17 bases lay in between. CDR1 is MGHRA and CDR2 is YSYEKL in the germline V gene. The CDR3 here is CASSQVALTGDYGYTF. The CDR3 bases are TGCGCCAGCAGCCAAGTAGCCCTGACAGGAGATTATGGCTACACCTTC.

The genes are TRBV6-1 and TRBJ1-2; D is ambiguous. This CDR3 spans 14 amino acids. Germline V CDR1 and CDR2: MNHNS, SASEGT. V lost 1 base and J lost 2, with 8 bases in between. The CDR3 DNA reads TGTGCCAGCAGTGAAGTTGGAGGGAACTATGGCTACACCTTC. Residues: CASSEVGGNYGYTF.

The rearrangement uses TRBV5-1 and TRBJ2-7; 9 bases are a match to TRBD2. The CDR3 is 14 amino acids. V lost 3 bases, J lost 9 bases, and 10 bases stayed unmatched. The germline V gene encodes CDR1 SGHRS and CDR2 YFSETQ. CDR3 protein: CASSSLPSGEAQYF. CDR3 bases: TGCGCCAGCAGCTCCTTACCTAGCGGGGAGGCGCAGTACTTC. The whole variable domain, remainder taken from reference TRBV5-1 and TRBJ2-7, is KAGVTQTPRYLIKTRGQQVTLSCSPISGHRSVSWYQQTPGQGLQFLFEYFSETQRNKGNFPGRFSGRQFSNSRSEMNVSTLELGDSALYLCASSSLPSGEAQYFGPGTRLTVT.